One sample yielded the 24 T cell receptor beta chains listed below, sequenced in a study of blood T cell repertoires in COVID-19. Only in-frame clones appear in the TCRdb table, and some are missing; sequencing was by immunoSEQ multiplex PCR. The table includes more than 110,000 clones, 80% to 85% detected once. The sequenced sample consisted of PBMCs or T cells enriched from blood (not recorded which). The receptor set was obtained from a man aged 40-49 years with acute COVID-19.

The genes are TRBV19 and TRBJ2-3, with D perhaps matching TRBD2 (7 bases). Germline V gives CDR1 LNHDA, CDR2 SQIVND (reference sequence). With 8 bases removed from V and 6 bases from J, the gap between germline ends came to 15 bases. This CDR3 spans 13 amino acids. CDR3 amino acids: CASGSRGGDTQYF. For the CDR3, the DNA is TGTGCCAGTGGATCCAGGGGAGGGGATACGCAGTATTTT.

This clone has only one observation. The V and J genes are TRBV5-4 and TRBJ1-1; TRBD1 matches at 10 bases. The CDR3 runs 14 residues. The trim removed 4 bases at V and 4 bases at J, leaving 4 bases unmatched. The germline gives CDR1 SGHNT, CDR2 YYREEE (reference sequence). The CDR3 protein is CASSGWTGGTEAFF. The CDR3 region has the DNA TGTGCCAGCAGCGGGTGGACAGGGGGCACTGAAGCTTTCTTT.

The chain uses TRBV9 and TRBJ1-2; 8 positions match TRBD1. V shed 4 bases, J shed 4 bases, and the junction held 3 bases outside the gene matches. This CDR3 has 13 amino acids. Germline values: CDR1 SGDLS, CDR2 YYNGEE. CDR3 loop: CASSLQGGYGYTF. DNA for the CDR3: TGTGCCAGCAGCCTACAGGGGGGCTATGGCTACACCTTC.

The chain uses TRBV27 and TRBJ2-1, with 7 bases that match TRBD2. Per germline, CDR1 MNHEY and CDR2 SMNVEV (reference sequence). The CDR3 contains 19 residues. Trimming took 6 bases from V and 2 from J; bases not matched to a gene: 19. CDR3 amino acids: CASSSLAGVIQRAYNEQFF. The CDR3 coding sequence is TGTGCCAGCAGCTCCTTGGCGGGAGTTATTCAGAGGGCCTACAATGAGCAGTTCTTC.

The J gene is TRBJ2-2, the V gene TRBV4-3; 8 nucleotides align to TRBD1. The CDR3 has 15 amino acids. After removal of 4 bases from V and 7 bases from J, the junction contained 8 bases not matched to a gene. From germline, CDR1 is LGHNA and CDR2 YSLEER. The CDR3 spells CASSLMTGEGGELFF. CDR3 DNA: TGCGCCAGCAGCCTGATGACAGGGGAAGGCGGGGAGCTGTTTTTT.

The gene calls are TRBV5-5 and TRBJ1-2, with 9 bases identical to TRBD1. Germline V CDR1 and CDR2: SGHKS, YYEKEE (reference sequence). Trimming took 0 bases from V and 2 from J; bases not matched to a gene: 17. CDR3 size: 20 residues. CDR3 loop: CASSLVPTGTGMRDNYGYTF. The CDR3 DNA follows: TGTGCCAGCAGCTTGGTACCGACGGGGACAGGGATGAGGGACAACTATGGCTACACCTTC.

The chain is built from TRBV19 and TRBJ2-3, with D tentatively TRBD1 (6 bases). The germline gives CDR1 LNHDA, CDR2 SQIVND (reference sequence). This CDR3 spans 13 amino acids. Trimming left V 7 bases short and J 2 bases short, with 10 bases between. The CDR3 nucleotides read TGTGCCAGTAAGGACAGTCCCACAGATACGCAGTATTTT. Residues: CASKDSPTDTQYF. Supplemented by reference TRBV19 and TRBJ2-3, the full variable domain reads DGGITQSPKYLFRKEGQNVTLSCEQNLNHDAMYWYRQDPGQGLRLIYYSQIVNDFQKGDIAEGYSVSREKKESFPLTVTSAQKNPTAFYLCASKDSPTDTQYFGPGTRLTVL.

V and J are TRBV18 and TRBJ2-3, with 7 bases that match TRBD1. CDR3 length: 16 amino acids. The V segment lost 5 bases and the J segment 2 bases; nucleotides outside the gene matches: 10. CDR1 and CDR2 (germline): KGHSH, LQKENI. The CDR3: CASSETGDPTTDTQYF. The CDR3 nucleotides are TGTGCCAGCTCAGAAACAGGGGACCCTACCACAGATACGCAGTATTTT.

The CDR3 loop reads CASSQESQGGYEQYF. CDR3 DNA: TGTGCCAGCAGCCAAGAATCACAGGGGGGATACGAGCAGTACTTC. The rearrangement joins TRBV14 to TRBJ2-7; 8 positions agree with TRBD1. V shed 0 bases and J 4 bases; nucleotides not matched to a gene: 5. CDR1 is SGHDN, CDR2 FVKESK, per germline. The length of the CDR3 is 15 residues.

This chain uses TRBV7-8 with TRBJ1-5; D not certain. Trimming cost V 1 base and J 0 bases, with 10 bases left between them. This CDR3 is built from 16 residues. Germline V lookup: CDR1 SGHVS, CDR2 FQNEAQ. Here the CDR3 DNA reads TGTGCCAGCAGCTTAGGAGGGAAAAATAGCAATCAGCCCCAGCATTTT. Protein: CASSLGGKNSNQPQHF.

V usage is TRBV5-1 and J usage is TRBJ2-7, with TRBD2 as a possible D gene (5 bases). The CDR3 consists of 14 residues. CDR1 is SGHRS, CDR2 YFSETQ, per germline. Trimming took 0 bases from V and 0 from J, leaving 7 bases between them. CDR3 region: CASSLERSSYEQYF. The CDR3 DNA reads TGCGCCAGCAGCTTGGAGCGGAGCTCCTACGAGCAGTACTTC.

This chain links TRBV6-2 or TRBV6-3 with TRBJ2-7; D might be TRBD1 (5 bases). Per germline, CDR1 MNHEY and CDR2 SVGEGT. Trimming cost V 5 bases and J 0 bases, with 8 bases left between them. The CDR3 is made up of 13 amino acids. The CDR3, as DNA: TGTGCCAGCAGTAGTCAGGGCTCCTACGAGCAGTACTTC. This encodes CASSSQGSYEQYF.

V gene TRBV30 combines with J gene TRBJ1-6, with a weak D call TRBD1 (6 bases). The ends were cut back, 2 bases at V and 10 bases at J, with 15 bases in the middle. This CDR3 is 14 amino acids long. CDR1 and CDR2 (germline): GTSNPN, SVGIG (reference sequence). The CDR3 coding sequence is TGTGCCTGGAGTTTCGAACAGGGAATCTCACCCCTCCACTTT. It yields the protein CAWSFEQGISPLHF.

This clone was detected only once. The chain uses TRBV10-2 and TRBJ2-3; 11 bases are shared with TRBD2. Germline V gene sequence: CDR1 WSHSY, CDR2 SAAADI. This CDR3 contains 16 residues. After removal of 3 bases from V and 5 bases from J, the junction contained 7 bases not matched to a gene. The CDR3 region has the DNA TGCGCCAGCAGTGAACCTTTAGCGGGGGGGAAAGATACGCAGTATTTT. It is translated as CASSEPLAGGKDTQYF.

The V and J genes are TRBV4-3 and TRBJ1-4; 7 nucleotides agree with TRBD1. CDR1 LGHNA and CDR2 YSLEER come from the germline V gene. CDR3 length: 16 amino acids. V lost 2 bases to trimming and J lost 4 bases; unmatched junction nucleotides: 7. CDR3 sequence reads: CASSQLGDSFNEKLFF. The CDR3 DNA is TGCGCCAGCAGCCAACTAGGGGACAGTTTTAATGAAAAACTGTTTTTT.

V gene TRBV25-1 combines with J gene TRBJ1-4; possible D gene TRBD1, 6 bases. Germline values: CDR1 MGHDK, CDR2 SYGVNS. Trimming took off 7 bases at V and 8 bases at J, with 17 bases between the two ends. This CDR3 is 14 amino acids long. CDR3 DNA sequence: TGTGCCAGCAAATTCTCAGGGGCGGACGAAAAACTGTTTTTT. This sequence encodes CASKFSGADEKLFF. Full variable domain (outside the CDR3, taken from reference TRBV25-1 and TRBJ1-4): EADIYQTPRYLVIGTGKKITLECSQTMGHDKMYWYQQDPGMELHLIHYSYGVNSTEKGDLSSESTVSRIRTEHFPLTLESARPSHTSQYLCASKFSGADEKLFFGSGTQLSVL.

This clone was detected only once. The chain employs TRBV7-9 and TRBJ2-1; D perhaps matches TRBD2 (5 bases). Trimming removed 5 bases at V and 1 base at J, with 15 bases between. In germline, CDR1 is SEHNR, CDR2 FQNEAQ (reference sequence). The CDR3 consists of 16 residues. CDR3 coding DNA: TGTGCCAGCAGCCCCTTTTACGGAGGATCCTACAATGAGCAGTTCTTC. Translation gives CASSPFYGGSYNEQFF. The full variable domain, completed using reference TRBV7-9 and TRBJ2-1, is DTGVSQNPRHKITKRGQNVTFRCDPISEHNRLYWYRQTLGQGPEFLTYFQNEAQLEKSRLLSDRFSAERPKGSFSTLEIQRTEQGDSAMYLCASSPFYGGSYNEQFFGPGTRLTVL.

The chain recombines TRBV18 with TRBJ2-2; 8 bases fit TRBD1. CDR3 length equals 16 residues. The junction had 3 bases not matched to a gene; V was cut back by 3 bases and J by 0 bases. Germline CDR1 and CDR2: KGHSH and LQKENI. Here the CDR3 reads CASSPETGANTGELFF. The CDR3 region has the DNA TGTGCCAGCTCACCTGAGACAGGGGCGAACACCGGGGAGCTGTTTTTT.

This clone was counted a single time. This chain connects TRBV3-1 (or the pseudogene TRBV3-2) to TRBJ1-6; no firm D call. This CDR3 region has 17 residues. Trimming left V 0 bases short and J 9 bases short, with 18 bases between. Germline V gene sequence: CDR1 LGHDT, CDR2 YNNKEL (reference sequence). The CDR3: CASSQDSGNPVVSPLHF. The CDR3 DNA is TGTGCCAGCAGCCAAGATTCAGGCAACCCGGTGGTTTCACCCCTCCACTTT.

The chain couples TRBV4-3 to TRBJ2-2, with 9 bases that match TRBD2. Germline V lookup: CDR1 LGHNA, CDR2 YSLEER. V dropped 0 bases and J dropped 5; count of bases not matched to a gene: 4. The CDR3 covers 16 residues. The CDR3 here is CASSQDSGGRTGELFF. In DNA form, the CDR3 reads TGCGCCAGCAGCCAAGACAGCGGGGGGCGGACCGGGGAGCTGTTTTTT.

This clone was found once. This sequence joins TRBV30 and TRBJ1-1; 9 bases align to TRBD1. With V trimmed by 5 bases and J by 10 bases, 11 bases remained unmatched. This CDR3 has 13 residues. Germline CDR1 reads GTSNPN; CDR2 reads SVGIG (reference sequence). The CDR3 DNA reads TGTGCCTGGCAGACAGGGGGGCCCAGTCCAGCTTTCTTT. This gives the protein CAWQTGGPSPAFF.

This clone was observed a handful of times. The V and J genes are TRBV29-1 and TRBJ2-4, with D perhaps matching TRBD1 (6 bases). Deletions cut 7 bases from V and 2 bases from J, with 9 bases between. Germline V gene data show CDR1 as SQVTM and CDR2 as ANQGSEA. This CDR3 has 12 residues. The DNA of the CDR3 is TGCAGCGCCAGGGGTTCCAAAAACATTCAGTACTTC. It translates to CSARGSKNIQYF.

This clone was counted a single time. The CDR3 here is CAWSVLQTGYTF. DNA of the CDR3: TGTGCCTGGAGTGTATTACAGACTGGCTACACCTTC. The chain carries TRBV30 and TRBJ1-2, with no clear D. This CDR3 contains 12 residues. Germline V CDR1 and CDR2: GTSNPN, SVGIG (reference sequence). The V and J ends lost 0 bases and 7 bases respectively, with 9 bases between them.

The CDR3 DNA reads TGTGCCAGCTCGGACATCTTGGGCTCCGGCTACACCTTC. Protein: CASSDILGSGYTF. The chain is built from TRBV12-3 or TRBV12-4 and TRBJ1-2; tentatively, D is TRBD1 (5 bases). Trimming left V 8 bases short and J 8 bases short, with 18 bases between. CDR3 length: 13 amino acids.